A selection of T cell receptor beta chains follows, all from one sample in a study of shared clonotypes between healthy human individuals. Some clones are missing from TCRdb's copy, which holds only in-frame ones; the method was immunoSEQ multiplex PCR. The table includes hundreds of thousands of clones, 96% detected once. Sequencing was performed on memory CD8+ T cells sorted from blood. These receptors originate from a man aged 25 to 40 in good health. The CDR3 runs from the conserved cysteine through the conserved F or W. A D gene is named only where the DNA matches it firmly. The listing skips clone size in some rows; elsewhere it reads once, few, many or a size class.

v_gene	d_gene	abundance	j_gene	CDR3aa	CDR3nt
TRBV2	TRBD2	NA	TRBJ2-7	CASSERGLAGGLRQYF	TGTGCCAGCAGTGAACGAGGACTAGCGGGAGGGCTTCGGCAGTACTTC
TRBV5-1	TRBD2	NA	TRBJ2-7	CASSFTSGGSYEQYF	TGCGCCAGCAGCTTCACTAGCGGAGGCTCCTACGAGCAGTACTTC
TRBV13	TRBD1	NA	TRBJ2-7	CASSPGTGEPYEQYF	TGTGCCAGCAGCCCGGGGACAGGGGAACCCTACGAGCAGTACTTC
TRBV7-2	TRBD2	NA	TRBJ2-7	CASSLDPAGAYEQYF	TGTGCCAGCAGCTTAGACCCAGCGGGGGCCTACGAGCAGTACTTC
TRBV4-1	NA	NA	TRBJ2-3	CASSQSLARGTDTQYF	TGCGCCAGCAGCCAATCGTTAGCGCGGGGAACAGATACGCAGTATTTT
TRBV6-5	NA	NA	TRBJ1-3	CASIGSGNTIYF	TGTGCCAGCATCGGCTCTGGAAACACCATATATTTT
TRBV6-5	NA	NA	TRBJ1-3	CASSGHSGNTIYF	TGTGCCAGCAGTGGTCACTCTGGAAACACCATATATTTT
TRBV4-1	NA	NA	TRBJ2-1	CASSQTVLAEQFF	TGCGCCAGCAGCCAAACAGTACTCGCTGAGCAGTTCTTC
TRBV5-1	TRBD2	NA	TRBJ2-3	CASSTAGTSSSDTQYF	TGCGCCAGCAGCACGGCCGGGACTAGCTCATCAGATACGCAGTATTTT
TRBV4-1	NA	few	TRBJ1-1	CASSPRVAVNTEAFF	TGCGCCAGCAGCCCCCGGGTAGCAGTGAACACTGAAGCTTTCTTT
TRBV9	NA	NA	TRBJ2-7	CASSVGDSPYEQYF	TGTGCCAGCAGCGTAGGAGACTCTCCCTACGAGCAGTACTTC
TRBV15	NA	NA	TRBJ2-3	CATSRSVSTDTQYF	TGTGCCACCAGCAGAAGTGTCAGCACAGATACGCAGTATTTT
TRBV7-2	NA	NA	TRBJ1-3	CASSTVTYYRGSGNTIYF	TGTGCCAGCAGCACCGTAACATATTACCGGGGCTCTGGAAACACCATATATTTT
TRBV5-1	NA	NA	TRBJ2-1	CASSPRGPVSYNEQFF	TGCGCCAGCAGCCCCCGGGGACCGGTCTCCTACAATGAGCAGTTCTTC
TRBV7-9	TRBD1	NA	TRBJ1-2	CASSFAGQGANYGYTF	TGTGCCAGCAGCTTCGCCGGACAGGGGGCCAACTATGGCTACACCTTC
TRBV9	NA	NA	TRBJ1-5	CASSVDPFSNQPQHF	TGTGCCAGCAGCGTAGACCCATTTAGCAATCAGCCCCAGCATTTT
TRBV2	NA	NA	TRBJ2-5	CASRTGRYQETQYF	TGTGCCAGCAGAACAGGGAGGTACCAAGAGACCCAGTACTTC
TRBV30	NA	NA	TRBJ2-3	CAGAAGTDTQYF	TGTGCCGGGGCGGCAGGCACAGATACGCAGTATTTT
TRBV28	NA	NA	TRBJ2-2	CASSLIQGVLANTGELFF	TGTGCCAGCAGTTTAATACAGGGAGTCTTAGCGAACACCGGGGAGCTGTTTTTT
TRBV6-1	NA	NA	TRBJ1-6	CASSSLESYNSPLHF	TGTGCCAGCAGTTCACTAGAATCCTATAATTCACCCCTCCACTTT
TRBV4-2	TRBD2	NA	TRBJ2-3	CASSLNSGSGTDTQYF	TGTGCCAGCAGCCTGAATAGCGGGAGTGGGACAGATACGCAGTATTTT
TRBV6-5	TRBD2	NA	TRBJ2-5	CASSYSGLAGETQYF	TGTGCCAGCAGTTACTCAGGACTAGCGGGAGAGACCCAGTACTTC
TRBV7-9	NA	NA	TRBJ1-5	CASSERGGNQPQHF	TGTGCCAGCAGCGAAAGGGGGGGCAATCAGCCCCAGCATTTT
TRBV28	NA	NA	TRBJ1-2	CASSLSDRSKGYTF	TGTGCCAGCAGTTTGTCCGACAGGTCAAAAGGCTACACCTTC